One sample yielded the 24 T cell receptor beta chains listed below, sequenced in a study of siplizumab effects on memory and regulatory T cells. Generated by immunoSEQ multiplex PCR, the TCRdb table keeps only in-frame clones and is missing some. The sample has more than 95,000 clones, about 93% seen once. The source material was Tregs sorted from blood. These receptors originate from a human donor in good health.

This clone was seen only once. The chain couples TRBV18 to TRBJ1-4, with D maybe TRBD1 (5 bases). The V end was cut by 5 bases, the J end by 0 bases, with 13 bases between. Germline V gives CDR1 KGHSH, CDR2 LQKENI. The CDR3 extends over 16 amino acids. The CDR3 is CASSKYGGSTNEKLFF. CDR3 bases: TGTGCCAGCTCAAAGTACGGGGGGTCAACTAATGAAAAACTGTTTTTT.

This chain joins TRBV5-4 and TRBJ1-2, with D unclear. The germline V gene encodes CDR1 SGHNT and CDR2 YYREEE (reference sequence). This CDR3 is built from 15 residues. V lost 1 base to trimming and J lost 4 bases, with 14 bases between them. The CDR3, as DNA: TGTGCCAGCAGCTTGCAAGACGGGGTCTTCTATGGCTACACCTTC. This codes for CASSLQDGVFYGYTF.

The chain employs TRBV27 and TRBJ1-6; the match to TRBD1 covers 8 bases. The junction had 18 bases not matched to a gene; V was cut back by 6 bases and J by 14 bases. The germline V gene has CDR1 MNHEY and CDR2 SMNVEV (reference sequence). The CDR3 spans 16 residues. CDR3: CASSPWSGTGVRALHF. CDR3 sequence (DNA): TGTGCCAGCAGCCCGTGGAGCGGGACAGGAGTGAGGGCCCTCCACTTT.

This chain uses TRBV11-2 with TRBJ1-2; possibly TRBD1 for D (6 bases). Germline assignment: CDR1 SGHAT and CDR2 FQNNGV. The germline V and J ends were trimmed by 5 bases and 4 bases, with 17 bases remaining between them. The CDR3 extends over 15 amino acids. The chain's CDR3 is CASSPGLGARYGYTF. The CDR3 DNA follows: TGTGCCAGCAGCCCTGGACTGGGGGCCCGCTATGGCTACACCTTC.

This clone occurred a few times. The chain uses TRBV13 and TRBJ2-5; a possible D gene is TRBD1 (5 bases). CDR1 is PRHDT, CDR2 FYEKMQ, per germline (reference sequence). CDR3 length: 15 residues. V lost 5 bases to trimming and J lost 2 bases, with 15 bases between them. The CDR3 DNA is TGTGCCAGCAGCGATAGGTCAGGGCGGCAAGAGACCCAGTACTTC. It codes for CASSDRSGRQETQYF.

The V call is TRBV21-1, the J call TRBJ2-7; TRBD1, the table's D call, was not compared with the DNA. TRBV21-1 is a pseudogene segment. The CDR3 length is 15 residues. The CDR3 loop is CASSARQGSTGEQYF. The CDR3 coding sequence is TGTGCCAGCAGCGCGCGACAGGGCTCAACGGGGGAGCAGTACTTC.

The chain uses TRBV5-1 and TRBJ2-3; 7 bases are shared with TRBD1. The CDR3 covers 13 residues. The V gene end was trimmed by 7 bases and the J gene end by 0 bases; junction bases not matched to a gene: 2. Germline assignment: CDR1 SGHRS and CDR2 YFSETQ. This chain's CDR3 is CASGTASTDTQYF. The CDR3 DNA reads TGCGCCAGCGGGACAGCTAGCACAGATACGCAGTATTTT.

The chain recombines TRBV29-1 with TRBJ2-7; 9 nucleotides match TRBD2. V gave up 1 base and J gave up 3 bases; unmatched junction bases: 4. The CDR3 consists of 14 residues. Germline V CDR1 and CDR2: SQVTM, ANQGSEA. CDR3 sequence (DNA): TGCAGCGTTGAAGGGATTAGCGGGAGCTACGAGCAGTACTTC. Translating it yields CSVEGISGSYEQYF.

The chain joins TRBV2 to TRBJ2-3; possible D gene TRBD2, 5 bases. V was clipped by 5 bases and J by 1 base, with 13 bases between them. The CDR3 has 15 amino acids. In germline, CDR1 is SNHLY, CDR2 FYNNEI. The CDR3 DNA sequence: TGTGCCAGCAGTCGGACTGGGCTACGCACAGATACGCAGTATTTT. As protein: CASSRTGLRTDTQYF.

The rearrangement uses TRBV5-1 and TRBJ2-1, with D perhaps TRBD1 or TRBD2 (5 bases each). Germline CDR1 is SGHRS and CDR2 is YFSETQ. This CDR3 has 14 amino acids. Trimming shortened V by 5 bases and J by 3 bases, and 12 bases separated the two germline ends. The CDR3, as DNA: TGCGCCAGCAGTGATGGGACCTACTACAATGAGCAGTTCTTC. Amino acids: CASSDGTYYNEQFF.

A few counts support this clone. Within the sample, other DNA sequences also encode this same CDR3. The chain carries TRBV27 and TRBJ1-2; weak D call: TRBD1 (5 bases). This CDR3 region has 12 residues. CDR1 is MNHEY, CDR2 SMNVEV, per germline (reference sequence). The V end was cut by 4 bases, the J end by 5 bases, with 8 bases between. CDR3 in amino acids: CASSSSGYGYTF. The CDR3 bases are TGTGCCAGCAGTTCCTCAGGGTATGGCTACACCTTC.

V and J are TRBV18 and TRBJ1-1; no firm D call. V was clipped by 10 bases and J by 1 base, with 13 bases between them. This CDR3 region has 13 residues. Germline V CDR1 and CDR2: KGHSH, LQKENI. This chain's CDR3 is CATLTIPNTEAFF. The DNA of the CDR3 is TGTGCCACCCTAACCATTCCGAACACTGAAGCTTTCTTT.

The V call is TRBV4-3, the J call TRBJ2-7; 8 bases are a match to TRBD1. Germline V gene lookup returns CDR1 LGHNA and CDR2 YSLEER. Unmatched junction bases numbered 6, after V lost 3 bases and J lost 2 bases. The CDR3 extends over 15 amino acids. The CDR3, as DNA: TGCGCCAGCAGCCAGGACAGGGTGGTAACCTACGAGCAGTACTTC. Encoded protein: CASSQDRVVTYEQYF.

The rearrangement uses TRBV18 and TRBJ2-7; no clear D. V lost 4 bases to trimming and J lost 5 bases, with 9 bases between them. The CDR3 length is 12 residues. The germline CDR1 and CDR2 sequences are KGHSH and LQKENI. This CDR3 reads CASSRTTDEQYF. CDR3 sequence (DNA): TGTGCCAGCTCACGGACGACCGACGAGCAGTACTTC.

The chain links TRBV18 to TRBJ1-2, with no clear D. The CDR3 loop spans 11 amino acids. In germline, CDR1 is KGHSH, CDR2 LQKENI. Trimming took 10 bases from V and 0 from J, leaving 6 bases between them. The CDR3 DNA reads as TGTGCCACCGGGGCTAACTATGGCTACACCTTC. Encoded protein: CATGANYGYTF.

DNA of the CDR3: TGTGCCAGTAGCGGGCCCAGCACAGATACGCAGTATTTT. Translating gives CASSGPSTDTQYF. The chain joins TRBV19 to TRBJ2-3; D is unclear. The germline gives CDR1 LNHDA, CDR2 SQIVND (reference sequence). Trimming removed 6 bases at V and 0 bases at J, with 7 bases between. The CDR3 runs 13 residues.

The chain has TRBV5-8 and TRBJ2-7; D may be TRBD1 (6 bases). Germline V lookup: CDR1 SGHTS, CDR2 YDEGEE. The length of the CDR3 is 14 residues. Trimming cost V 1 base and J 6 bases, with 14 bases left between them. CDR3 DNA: TGTGCCAGCAGCTTGTCCACAGGGACGGGCGAGCAGTACTTC. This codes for CASSLSTGTGEQYF. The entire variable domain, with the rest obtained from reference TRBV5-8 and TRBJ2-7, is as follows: EAGVTQSPTHLIKTRGQQATLRCSPISGHTSVYWYQQALGLGLQFLLWYDEGEERNRGNFPPRFSGRQFPNYSSELNVNALELEDSALYLCASSLSTGTGEQYFGPGTRLTVT.

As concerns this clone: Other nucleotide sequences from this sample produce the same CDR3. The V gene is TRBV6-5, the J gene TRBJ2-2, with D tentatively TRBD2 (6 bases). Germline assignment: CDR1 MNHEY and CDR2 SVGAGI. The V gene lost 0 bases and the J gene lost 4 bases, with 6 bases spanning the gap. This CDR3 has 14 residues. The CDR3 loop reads CASSYSGLTGELFF. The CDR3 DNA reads TGTGCCAGCAGTTACTCGGGACTCACCGGGGAGCTGTTTTTT.

In nucleotides, the CDR3 is TGCGCCAGCAGCGTCGAGGCGAGCTCCTATAATTCACCCCTCCACTTT. Amino acids: CASSVEASSYNSPLHF. This rearrangement joins TRBV5-1 to TRBJ1-6; no reliable D call. This CDR3 has 16 residues. V lost 4 bases to trimming and J lost 0 bases, with 11 bases between them. Germline CDR1 reads SGHRS; CDR2 reads YFSETQ. The entire variable domain, with the rest obtained from reference TRBV5-1 and TRBJ1-6, is as follows: KAGVTQTPRYLIKTRGQQVTLSCSPISGHRSVSWYQQTPGQGLQFLFEYFSETQRNKGNFPGRFSGRQFSNSRSEMNVSTLELGDSALYLCASSVEASSYNSPLHFGNGTRLTVT.

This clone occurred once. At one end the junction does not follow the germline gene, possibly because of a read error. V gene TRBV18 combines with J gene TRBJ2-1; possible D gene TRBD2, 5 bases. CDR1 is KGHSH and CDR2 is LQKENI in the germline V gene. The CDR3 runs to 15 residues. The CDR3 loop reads CASSPLPGSYNEQFF. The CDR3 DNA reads TGTGCCAGTTCACCACTCCCGGGGTCTTACAATGAGCAGTTCTTC.

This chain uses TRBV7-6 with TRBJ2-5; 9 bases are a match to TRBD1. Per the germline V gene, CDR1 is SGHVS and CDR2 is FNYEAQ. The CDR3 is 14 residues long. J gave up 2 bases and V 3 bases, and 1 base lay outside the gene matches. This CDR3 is CASSFGTGQETQYF. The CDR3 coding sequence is TGTGCCAGCAGCTTTGGGACAGGGCAAGAGACCCAGTACTTC.

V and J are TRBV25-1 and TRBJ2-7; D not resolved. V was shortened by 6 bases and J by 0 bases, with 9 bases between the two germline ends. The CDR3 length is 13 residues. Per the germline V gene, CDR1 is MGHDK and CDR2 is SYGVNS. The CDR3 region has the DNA TGTGCCAGCAGCCACTCAACCTCCTACGAGCAGTACTTC. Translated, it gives CASSHSTSYEQYF.

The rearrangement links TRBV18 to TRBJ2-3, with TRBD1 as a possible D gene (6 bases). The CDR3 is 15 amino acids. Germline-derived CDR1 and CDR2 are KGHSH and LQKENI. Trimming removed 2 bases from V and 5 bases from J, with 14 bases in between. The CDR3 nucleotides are TGTGCCAGCTCACCAGCGGTCTCAGGGGTAGATACGCAGTATTTT. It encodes CASSPAVSGVDTQYF.

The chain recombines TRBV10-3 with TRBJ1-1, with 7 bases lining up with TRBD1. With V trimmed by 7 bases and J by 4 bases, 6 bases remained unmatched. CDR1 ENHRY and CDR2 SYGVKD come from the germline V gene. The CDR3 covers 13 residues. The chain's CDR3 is CAINDRVGTEAFF. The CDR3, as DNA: TGTGCCATCAATGACAGGGTGGGCACTGAAGCTTTCTTT.